This passage covers 17 T cell receptor beta chains from one sample sequenced in a study of OX40 agonist ivuxolimab in advanced cancers. Libraries came from the immunoSEQ multiplex PCR assay. Held by TCRdb, this immuneACCESS table contains in-frame sequences only and omits some clones. Under half of the omission traces to an unresolved V gene where checked; the cause of the rest is unknown. Here the sample has over 25,000 clones; around 74% occur a single time. The leading ten clones occupy around an eighth of the sample. Source: CD4+ or CD8+ T cells sorted from blood, taken in a trial of the OX40 agonist ivuxolimab. The receptor source for this set is an adult with an advanced solid tumor such as melanoma, head and neck, liver or kidney cancer.

Remarks on this clone: The same CDR3 is also encoded by other DNA sequences in this sample. The chain carries TRBV6-5 and TRBJ1-1; D may be TRBD1 (5 bases). The CDR3 runs to 13 residues. From germline, CDR1 is MNHEY and CDR2 SVGAGI. V lost 0 bases, J lost 5 bases, and 7 bases lay in between. The CDR3 DNA sequence: TGTGCCAGCAGTTACTCGGGGGGAACTGAAGCTTTCTTT. Translating it yields CASSYSGGTEAFF.

The rearrangement joins TRBV2 to TRBJ2-5; tentative D call: TRBD2 (7 bases). The CDR3 is 15 amino acids. V gave up 6 bases and J gave up 2 bases, with 16 bases separating them. Germline loops: CDR1 SNHLY, CDR2 FYNNEI. CDR3 residues: CASSLKGGGQETQYF. CDR3 sequence (DNA): TGTGCCAGCAGCCTCAAAGGGGGGGGACAAGAGACCCAGTACTTC.

This chain joins TRBV28 and TRBJ2-5, with no clear D. V was shortened by 4 bases and J by 2 bases, with 11 bases between the two germline ends. Germline V gene sequence: CDR1 MDHEN, CDR2 SYDVKM. The CDR3 loop spans 14 amino acids. Here the CDR3 DNA reads TGTGCCAGCAGTTCCGGTCTCCGTCAAGAGACCCAGTACTTC. Its protein is CASSSGLRQETQYF.

V and J are TRBV10-3 and TRBJ1-5, with no clear D. The ends were cut back, 8 bases at V and 3 bases at J, with 8 bases in the middle. Per germline, CDR1 ENHRY and CDR2 SYGVKD. The CDR3 length is 12 residues. The CDR3 nucleotides read TGTGCCATCGGGAACAACAATCAGCCCCAGCATTTT. Protein sequence: CAIGNNNQPQHF.

This clone was seen only a few times. The gene calls are TRBV18 and TRBJ1-5; D ambiguous. The CDR3 is made up of 17 amino acids. V lost 1 base and J lost 0, with 13 bases in between. Germline CDR1 KGHSH, CDR2 LQKENI. Here the CDR3 reads CASSPLSSYDSNQPQHF. CDR3 coding DNA: TGTGCCAGCTCACCACTATCATCATACGATAGCAATCAGCCCCAGCATTTT.

V and J are TRBV7-3 and TRBJ2-5; 7 nucleotides align to TRBD1. Germline CDR1 SGHTA, CDR2 FQGTGA. This CDR3 is 14 amino acids long. After removal of 5 bases from V and 4 bases from J, the junction contained 7 bases not matched to a gene. The CDR3 loop is CASSPRQGRETQYF. The DNA for the CDR3 is TGTGCCAGCAGCCCGAGACAGGGTAGAGAGACCCAGTACTTC.

The chain combines TRBV14 with TRBJ2-6; D not resolved. Trimming removed 4 bases at V and 3 bases at J, with 7 bases between. Germline CDR1 is SGHDN and CDR2 is FVKESK. The CDR3 totals 14 residues. The CDR3 DNA is TGTGCCAGCAGCCGATCCCTTGGGGCCAACGTCCTGACTTTC. It codes for CASSRSLGANVLTF.

V and J are TRBV6-5 and TRBJ2-7, with 9 nucleotides matching TRBD2. V trimming: 6 bases; J trimming: 4 bases; junction bases outside the gene matches: 7. This CDR3 is 14 amino acids long. The V gene's germline CDR1 is MNHEY and CDR2 SVGAGI. The CDR3 bases are TGTGCCAGCAGGCGGACTAGCGCCGGGTACGAGCAGTACTTC. Its protein is CASRRTSAGYEQYF.

This clone was recorded a few times. This sequence joins TRBV28 and TRBJ1-2; D gene unclear. The CDR3 runs 10 residues. Trimming pared 7 bases from V and 7 bases from J, leaving 7 bases between. Germline-derived CDR1 and CDR2 are MDHEN and SYDVKM. The CDR3 region is CASKELGYTF. CDR3 DNA: TGTGCCAGCAAGGAACTTGGCTACACCTTC.

This clone was observed a handful of times. This sequence joins TRBV6-5 and TRBJ1-1; TRBD1 is a possible D gene (5 bases). Germline V gives CDR1 MNHEY, CDR2 SVGAGI. The CDR3 length is 15 residues. The V gene lost 5 bases and the J gene lost 4 bases, with 17 bases spanning the gap. The CDR3 spells CASSRVPSGSTEAFF. CDR3 nucleotides: TGTGCCAGCAGTCGCGTCCCTTCAGGGAGCACTGAAGCTTTCTTT.

The V gene is TRBV11-2, the J gene TRBJ2-5; D not certain. Trimming removed 4 bases from V and 5 bases from J, with 5 bases in between. The CDR3 contains 11 residues. Germline CDR1 reads SGHAT; CDR2 reads FQNNGV. CDR3 protein: CASSYGETQYF. The CDR3 coding sequence is TGTGCCAGCAGCTACGGGGAGACCCAGTACTTC.

This chain connects TRBV5-1 to TRBJ1-1, with D tentatively TRBD1 (5 bases). This CDR3 contains 16 residues. Germline V lookup: CDR1 SGHRS, CDR2 YFSETQ. The V end was cut by 4 bases, the J end by 1 base, with 17 bases between. Here the CDR3 reads CASSIAGVDRNTEAFF. CDR3 nucleotide sequence: TGCGCCAGCAGCATTGCGGGGGTCGACAGGAACACTGAAGCTTTCTTT.

V usage is TRBV11-2 and J usage is TRBJ1-1; 9 bases line up with TRBD1. V trimming: 6 bases; J trimming: 12 bases; junction bases outside the gene matches: 11. The CDR3 covers 13 residues. The V gene's germline CDR1 is SGHAT and CDR2 FQNNGV. The CDR3 nucleotides are TGTGCCAGCAGTACCGGGACAGGGCTGATAACTTTCTTT. This translates into CASSTGTGLITFF.

The gene calls are TRBV5-1 and TRBJ2-1; no definite D call. The V gene's germline CDR1 is SGHRS and CDR2 YFSETQ. CDR3 length: 13 residues. Trimming removed 0 bases from V and 4 bases from J, with 5 bases in between. The CDR3 DNA reads TGCGCCAGCAGCTTGGATGAGTACAATGAGCAGTTCTTC. This gives the protein CASSLDEYNEQFF.

This sequence joins TRBV6-6 and TRBJ1-6; 8 bases are shared with TRBD1. Germline CDR1 reads MNHNY; CDR2 reads SVGAGI (reference sequence). Germline trimming cut 6 bases from V and 7 bases from J; bases unmatched to any gene: 2. This CDR3 region has 13 residues. The CDR3 sequence: CASRRTGNSPLHF. CDR3 in DNA: TGTGCCAGCAGAAGGACAGGGAATTCACCCCTCCACTTT.

The CDR3: CASSRVKAGSYEQYF. The DNA of the CDR3 is TGTGCCAGCAGCCGTGTAAAAGCGGGGAGCTACGAGCAGTACTTC. The V and J genes are TRBV28 and TRBJ2-5; 7 nucleotides align to TRBD2. The J call is in doubt because the DNA end fits TRBJ2-7 better. Per the germline V gene, CDR1 is MDHEN and CDR2 is SYDVKM. This CDR3 contains 15 residues.

This sequence joins TRBV5-1 and TRBJ2-7; 8 bases match TRBD1. This CDR3 has 13 residues. J lost 3 bases, V lost 3 bases, and 2 bases had no gene match. Germline CDR1 reads SGHRS; CDR2 reads YFSETQ. CDR3 in amino acids: CASSWGQVYEQYF. The CDR3 DNA sequence: TGCGCCAGCAGCTGGGGACAGGTCTACGAGCAGTACTTC. Full variable domain (outside the CDR3, taken from reference TRBV5-1 and TRBJ2-7): KAGVTQTPRYLIKTRGQQVTLSCSPISGHRSVSWYQQTPGQGLQFLFEYFSETQRNKGNFPGRFSGRQFSNSRSEMNVSTLELGDSALYLCASSWGQVYEQYFGPGTRLTVT.